Each of the 6 T cell receptor beta chains below was sequenced from the same sample in a study of cytomegalovirus exposure and HLA in healthy donors. Use of 60 Vbeta and 13 Jbeta primers characterized the PCR. Profiled with immunoSEQ multiplex PCR; TCRdb holds only in-frame clones, not every one. The sample data list 55,000 to 70,000 clones. Material for sequencing was PBMCs. The source is a female donor in good health and CMV-seropositive.

Here the CDR3 DNA reads TGTGCCAGCAGCTTGTTAGCGGACTATGGCTACACCTTC. Its translation: CASSLLADYGYTF. This chain joins TRBV5-6 and TRBJ1-2; no reliable D call. The germline V gene encodes CDR1 SGHDT and CDR2 YYEEEE. Trimming took 1 base from V and 3 from J, leaving 7 bases between them. The CDR3 runs 13 residues.

The chain couples TRBV28 to TRBJ2-7; TRBD1 is a possible D gene (6 bases). Germline CDR1 reads MDHEN; CDR2 reads SYDVKM. The length of the CDR3 is 15 residues. The germline V and J ends were trimmed by 5 bases and 2 bases, with 16 bases remaining between them. The DNA of the CDR3 is TGTGCCAGCAGTACCCCCTTGGACAGCCCCTACGAGCAGTACTTC. Its translation: CASSTPLDSPYEQYF. Drawing the rest from reference TRBV28 and TRBJ2-7, the complete variable domain is DVKVTQSSRYLVKRTGEKVFLECVQDMDHENMFWYRQDPGLGLRLIYFSYDVKMKEKGDIPEGYSVSREKKERFSLILESASTNQTSMYLCASSTPLDSPYEQYFGPGTRLTVT.

The chain employs TRBV30 and TRBJ1-1; TRBD1 matches at 10 bases. CDR1 is GTSNPN, CDR2 SVGIG, per germline (reference sequence). The CDR3 spans 15 residues. The ends lost 2 bases at V and 4 bases at J; junction bases unmatched: 7. In nucleotides, the CDR3 is TGTGCCTGGAGTCCCGGTTGGACAGGGGGCACTGAAGCTTTCTTT. Translation gives CAWSPGWTGGTEAFF.

The chain recombines TRBV5-1 with TRBJ2-3; no definite D call. The V gene's germline CDR1 is SGHRS and CDR2 YFSETQ. The CDR3 has 13 amino acids. Trimming removed 4 bases from V and 3 bases from J, with 9 bases in between. CDR3 sequence (DNA): TGCGCCAGCAGCGTCGCTAAAACAGATACGCAGTATTTT. Translating it yields CASSVAKTDTQYF.

The chain couples TRBV6-5 to TRBJ1-1; D is undetermined. Trimming cost V 0 bases and J 1 base, with 3 bases left between them. Per the germline V gene, CDR1 is MNHEY and CDR2 is SVGAGI. The CDR3 spans 13 residues. CDR3 sequence (DNA): TGTGCCAGCAGTTACTCCCAGAACACTGAAGCTTTCTTT. Its protein product is CASSYSQNTEAFF.

This rearrangement joins TRBV19 to TRBJ1-6, with D uncertain. V was clipped by 3 bases and J by 6 bases, with 21 bases between them. Germline V gene data show CDR1 as LNHDA and CDR2 as SQIVND (reference sequence). CDR3 length: 18 residues. DNA of the CDR3: TGTGCCAGTAGTATCGCCAGGCCGCAGGCGAGGGTTAATTCACCCCTCCACTTT. Translating gives CASSIARPQARVNSPLHF.